The 29 T cell receptor beta chains below were found in one sample sequenced in a study of T-cell reconstitution after alpha-beta-depleted transplantation in children. Unique molecular identifiers were built into the TCRbeta library. TCRdb itself ran the PCR reads through MiXCR, one entry per CDR3 protein. The sample lists about 600,000 distinct CDR3 sequences, 10% to 15% occurring once. Sample: PBMCs, mostly from graft donor cells, taken 360 days after TCRalphabeta/CD19-depleted stem cell transplant. The receptors come from a male patient aged 10 to 17 who had a stem cell transplant for acute myeloid leukemia, so the T cells may come from the graft donor.

The table lists this clonotype with a few counts. The chain links TRBV6-8 to TRBJ2-5, with a tentative D call TRBD2 (7 bases). The germline gives CDR1 MNHGY, CDR2 SAAAGT. Trimming removed 0 bases from V and 5 bases from J, with 19 bases in between. The CDR3 is 17 amino acids. Written as DNA, the CDR3 is TGTGCCAGCAGTTACTCGGGGGGGCAGCGGATGGTGGAGACCCAGTACTTC. This gives the protein CASSYSGGQRMVETQYF.

The J gene is TRBJ2-5, the V gene TRBV15, with 14 bases that match TRBD2. CDR1 is LNHNV, CDR2 YYDKDF, per germline (reference sequence). The CDR3 length is 18 residues. The V and J ends lost 0 bases and 1 base, in that order; junction bases with no gene match: 4. The CDR3 is CATSRDGLAGGIQETQYF. CDR3 bases: TGTGCCACCAGCAGAGATGGACTAGCGGGGGGAATCCAAGAGACCCAGTACTTC.

The rearrangement links TRBV6-2 or TRBV6-3 to TRBJ2-1; 8 nucleotides align to TRBD2. The CDR3 runs to 14 residues. Per the germline V gene, CDR1 is MNHEY and CDR2 is SVGEGT. V lost 7 bases and J lost 4; bases outside the gene matches: 6. Here the CDR3 DNA reads TGTGCCAGCACCCACACTAGCGGTTACAATGAGCAGTTCTTC. This sequence encodes CASTHTSGYNEQFF.

The table lists this clonotype with many counts. CDR3 nucleotides: TGCAGTGCCGGAGGAGCGGGAGGGCCGGGGGAGACCCAGTACTTC. It specifies CSAGGAGGPGETQYF. The chain combines TRBV20-1 with TRBJ2-5; 10 bases are a match to TRBD2. V lost 6 bases to trimming and J lost 5 bases; unmatched junction nucleotides: 12. The CDR3 consists of 15 residues. From germline, CDR1 is DFQATT and CDR2 SNEGSKA (reference sequence).

This clonotype was seen a handful of times. This rearrangement joins TRBV28 to TRBJ1-5, with D perhaps matching TRBD1 (6 bases). Per germline, CDR1 MDHEN and CDR2 SYDVKM. CDR3 length equals 17 residues. V was shortened by 7 bases and J by 0 bases, with 19 bases between the two germline ends. The CDR3 bases are TGTGCCAGCAAAATTCTACAGGGTTCAGCTAGCAATCAGCCCCAGCATTTT. Protein sequence: CASKILQGSASNQPQHF.

There are a few counts of this clonotype. The chain carries TRBV12-3 or TRBV12-4 and TRBJ1-3, with 7 bases identical to TRBD1. The CDR3 has 14 residues. V shed 8 bases and J 0 bases; nucleotides not matched to a gene: 4. The CDR3 here is CASYRGPSGNTIYF. CDR3 bases: TGTGCCAGCTACAGGGGACCCTCTGGAAACACCATATATTTT.

J is TRBJ2-4 and V is TRBV2, with no clear D. The CDR3 extends over 17 amino acids. V lost 6 bases and J lost 2, with 20 bases in between. Germline CDR1 and CDR2: SNHLY and FYNNEI. The CDR3, as DNA: TGTGCCAGCAGCGCCGGGTTCCAACGCGAACCCAAAAACATTCAGTACTTC. Translating gives CASSAGFQREPKNIQYF.

V usage is TRBV5-1 and J usage is TRBJ1-2, with TRBD1 identical over 7 bases. V was clipped by 5 bases and J by 6 bases; unmatched bases: 7. Germline V gene data show CDR1 as SGHRS and CDR2 as YFSETQ. The CDR3 length is 13 residues. The CDR3 protein is CASSHRDRDGYTF. For the CDR3, the DNA is TGCGCCAGCAGTCACCGGGACAGAGATGGCTACACCTTC.

The chain uses TRBV25-1 and TRBJ2-1; 8 bases are a match to TRBD1. CDR1 and CDR2 from the germline V gene are MGHDK and SYGVNS. Trimming removed 6 bases from V and 9 bases from J; junction bases left unmatched: 13. The CDR3 runs to 15 residues. CDR3 nucleotide sequence: TGTGCCAGCAGATCGGATCAGGGGGCCATATCTGAGCAGTTCTTC. It yields the protein CASRSDQGAISEQFF.

This clonotype was observed many times. The CDR3 here is CASSWTVSYEQYF. CDR3 nucleotide sequence: TGTGCCAGCAGCTGGACAGTTTCCTACGAGCAGTACTTC. The V call is TRBV7-8, the J call TRBJ2-7; D possibly corresponds to TRBD1 (6 bases). CDR1 is SGHVS and CDR2 is FQNEAQ in the germline V gene. The CDR3 totals 13 residues. The V and J ends lost 4 bases and 1 base respectively, with 8 bases between them.

In its sample, this clonotype was seen a few times. The V gene is TRBV11-2, the J gene TRBJ1-6, with 8 bases aligning to TRBD1. From germline, CDR1 is SGHAT and CDR2 FQNNGV. This CDR3 has 18 amino acids. Losses at the gene ends were 1 base for V and 9 bases for J; bases not matched to a gene: 14. The CDR3 bases are TGTGCCAGCAGCTTAGGGGGGCAGGGGGCGCATTACTTTTCACCCCTCCACTTT. This sequence encodes CASSLGGQGAHYFSPLHF.

In this sample, this clonotype turned up a few times. The chain carries TRBV7-2 and TRBJ2-7; D gene unclear. This CDR3 is built from 14 residues. Trimming took 6 bases from V and 2 from J, leaving 14 bases between them. CDR1 and CDR2 from the germline V gene are SGHTA and FQGNSA. The CDR3 region has the DNA TGTGCCAGCAGTCAAACCCTCCCGCCCTACGAGCAGTACTTC. Its protein is CASSQTLPPYEQYF.

This clonotype appeared a few times. The V and J genes are TRBV29-1 and TRBJ2-2, with D uncertain. This CDR3 comprises 14 residues. Germline V gives CDR1 SQVTM, CDR2 ANQGSEA. V was clipped by 3 bases and J by 4 bases, with 12 bases between them. The CDR3 nucleotides read TGCAGCGTTGAGGGCGGCCTATTCACCGGGGAGCTGTTTTTT. Translation gives CSVEGGLFTGELFF.

The rearrangement joins TRBV20-1 to TRBJ2-2; 15 bases are a match to TRBD2. This CDR3 has 19 residues. Germline lookup yields CDR1 DFQATT and CDR2 SNEGSKA (reference sequence). V gave up 1 base and J gave up 2 bases; unmatched junction bases: 8. CDR3 sequence reads: CSARVWTSGRVRNTGELFF. CDR3 DNA sequence: TGCAGTGCTAGAGTTTGGACTAGCGGGAGGGTCCGAAACACCGGGGAGCTGTTTTTT.

The rearrangement uses TRBV28 and TRBJ2-3; D perhaps matches TRBD1 (5 bases). Trimming took off 10 bases at V and 4 bases at J, with 18 bases between the two ends. Germline V lookup: CDR1 MDHEN, CDR2 SYDVKM. There are 14 residues in the CDR3. CDR3 DNA: TGTGCCACCCCAGGGTTAATTCAATCAGATACGCAGTATTTT. Protein: CATPGLIQSDTQYF.

The CDR3 reads CASSLVVSDGLGKLFF. DNA of the CDR3: TGTGCCAGCAGCTTAGTAGTGAGTGACGGACTTGGAAAACTGTTTTTT. The chain links TRBV7-9 to TRBJ1-4; D is undetermined. Looked up from germline, CDR1 is SEHNR and CDR2 is FQNEAQ (reference sequence). V was pared by 1 base and J by 10 bases, with 19 bases between. The CDR3 spans 16 residues.

This clonotype came up many times. The germline gene is not matched at one end of the junction; a read error may be the cause. This sequence joins TRBV29-1 and TRBJ2-1, with 8 positions matching TRBD2. The CDR3 length is 16 residues. Germline V gene data show CDR1 as SQVTM and CDR2 as ANQGSEA. CDR3 DNA sequence: TGCAGCGTTGAAGACCTCGGGGGGACTAGTGGGTATGAGCAGTTTTTC. Protein sequence: CSVEDLGGTSGYEQFF.

This clonotype was picked up many times. This chain connects TRBV4-3 to TRBJ2-3, with TRBD2 as a possible D gene (7 bases). CDR1 is LGHNA, CDR2 YSLEER, per germline. V was clipped by 0 bases and J by 3 bases, with 22 bases between them. The CDR3 is made up of 19 amino acids. CDR3 DNA: TGCGCCAGCAGCCAAGATCTTCCTTGGGGAGGGGGTGATACAGATACGCAGTATTTT. Its translation is CASSQDLPWGGGDTDTQYF.

To note about this clonotype: One end of the junction varies from germline; a read error may be responsible. The chain uses TRBV20-1 and TRBJ2-6, with 8 bases fitting TRBD1. CDR1 and CDR2 from the germline V gene are DFQATT and SNEGSKA (reference sequence). This CDR3 has 18 amino acids. The DNA of the CDR3 is TGCTGTGCTAGAGATCCGGGACAGGCCAGCTCTGGGGCCAACGTCCTGACTTTC. Translation gives CCARDPGQASSGANVLTF.

This clonotype came up once. This chain connects TRBV7-9 to TRBJ2-7, with 10 bases fitting TRBD2. This CDR3 region has 17 residues. V dropped 1 base and J dropped 2; count of bases not matched to a gene: 8. Germline loops: CDR1 SEHNR, CDR2 FQNEAQ (reference sequence). The CDR3 DNA sequence: TGTGCCAGCAGCTTAGTACCGCTAGCGGGAGTGACCTACGAGCAGTACTTC. It translates to CASSLVPLAGVTYEQYF.

This clonotype has a count of ten or more. The rearrangement links TRBV28 to TRBJ2-3; D unclear. The CDR3 is made up of 14 amino acids. Trimming pared 6 bases from V and 0 bases from J, leaving 10 bases between. Germline V gene lookup returns CDR1 MDHEN and CDR2 SYDVKM. CDR3: CASRRAPSTDTQYF. The CDR3 DNA follows: TGTGCCAGCAGACGGGCGCCTAGCACAGATACGCAGTATTTT.

The gene calls are TRBV5-1 and TRBJ2-3; TRBD2 matches 9 bases. Germline V CDR1 and CDR2: SGHRS, YFSETQ. The CDR3 is made up of 12 amino acids. The V and J ends lost 7 bases and 6 bases, in that order; junction bases with no gene match: 3. The CDR3 here is CASRSGGDTQYF. In DNA form, the CDR3 reads TGCGCCAGCCGGAGCGGGGGGGATACGCAGTATTTT. Looking up the rest from reference TRBV5-1 and TRBJ2-3 gives the full variable domain: KAGVTQTPRYLIKTRGQQVTLSCSPISGHRSVSWYQQTPGQGLQFLFEYFSETQRNKGNFPGRFSGRQFSNSRSEMNVSTLELGDSALYLCASRSGGDTQYFGPGTRLTVL.

This clonotype was seen more than once but under ten times. The chain combines TRBV29-1 with TRBJ2-3; 15 nucleotides match TRBD2. Germline values: CDR1 SQVTM, CDR2 ANQGSEA. The CDR3 is 14 amino acids. Trimming removed 7 bases from V and 5 bases from J; junction bases left unmatched: 4. CDR3 in DNA: TGCAGCGGAGGACTAGCGGGAGGGTTAGATACGCAGTATTTT. Its protein is CSGGLAGGLDTQYF.

The rearrangement links TRBV11-1 to TRBJ1-1; D not certain. Germline V lookup: CDR1 SGHAT, CDR2 FQDESV (reference sequence). V was trimmed by 4 bases and J by 5 bases, leaving 11 bases between them. The CDR3 is 13 amino acids. The CDR3 nucleotides read TGTGCCAGCAGCTATCAAGGGTCAACTGAAGCTTTCTTT. Amino acid sequence: CASSYQGSTEAFF.

J is TRBJ2-7 and V is TRBV19; weak D call: TRBD2 (6 bases). The CDR3 loop spans 14 amino acids. Looked up from germline, CDR1 is LNHDA and CDR2 is SQIVND (reference sequence). Trimming stripped 5 bases from V and 2 bases from J, with 13 bases between. As DNA, the CDR3 is TGTGCCAGTAGTTCTAGCGTTAGAGCCTACGAGCAGTACTTC. Translation: CASSSSVRAYEQYF.

The genes are TRBV19 and TRBJ2-3, with a weak D call TRBD2 (5 bases). The CDR3 loop spans 13 amino acids. V was clipped by 10 bases and J by 1 base, with 12 bases between them. Looked up from germline, CDR1 is LNHDA and CDR2 is SQIVND (reference sequence). CDR3 amino acids: CATSSVGTDTQYF. In DNA, the CDR3 is TGTGCCACCAGTAGCGTCGGCACAGATACGCAGTATTTT.

In its sample, this clonotype was seen many times. The V and J genes are TRBV7-8 and TRBJ2-5; D remains unclear. CDR3 length equals 13 residues. Trimming pared 6 bases from V and 1 base from J, leaving 9 bases between. Germline V gene lookup returns CDR1 SGHVS and CDR2 FQNEAQ. The CDR3 DNA reads TGTGCCAGCAGACATAGACCCCAAGAGACCCAGTACTTC. Protein product: CASRHRPQETQYF.

CDR3 protein: CASSIYSGSSGELFF. CDR3 in DNA: TGTGCCAGTAGTATTTACAGCGGGAGTTCCGGGGAGCTGTTTTTT. The gene calls are TRBV19 and TRBJ2-2; 8 nucleotides line up with TRBD2. The CDR3 length is 15 residues. The germline V gene encodes CDR1 LNHDA and CDR2 SQIVND (reference sequence). V lost 3 bases to trimming and J lost 6 bases; unmatched junction nucleotides: 6.

The gene calls are TRBV29-1 and TRBJ2-3; D gene unclear. CDR3 size: 13 residues. Trimming left V 4 bases short and J 2 bases short, with 10 bases between. CDR1 is SQVTM, CDR2 ANQGSEA, per germline. This CDR3 reads CSVGSFATDTQYF. The CDR3 DNA is TGCAGCGTTGGGAGTTTCGCCACAGATACGCAGTATTTT.